This T cell receptor beta chain was sequenced in a study of cytomegalovirus exposure and HLA in healthy donors. V trimming: 2 bases; J trimming: 8 bases; junction bases outside the gene matches: 5. The V gene's germline CDR1 is SGHVS and CDR2 FQNEAQ. The CDR3 runs to 15 residues. Use of 60 Vbeta and 13 Jbeta primers characterized the PCR. Sequencing used immunoSEQ multiplex PCR; TCRdb keeps in-frame clones, though not all of them. The sample shows 100,000 to 150,000 clones, roughly 79% of them seen only once. The chain couples TRBV7-8 to TRBJ2-1; 11 bases match TRBD2. Sequenced sample: PBMCs. The sequence was collected from a woman between 45 and 65 years old in good health and CMV-seronegative. The CDR3 bases are TGTGCCAGCAGCTTAATACTAGCGGGAGAGTATGAGCAGTTCTTC. Its translation: CASSLILAGEYEQFF.